A selection of T cell receptor beta chains follows, all from one sample in a study of technical replicates of blood from a few donors. Libraries were prepared by immunoSEQ multiplex PCR; TCRdb keeps only in-frame clonotypes and omits some of them. The profile shows 70,000 or so clones, almost 99% of them singletons. The sample was T cells isolated from PBMCs. The receptors were gathered from a human donor in good health. Each CDR3 is given with its conserved first and last residue.

TRBV2,TRBJ2-2,CASRWTSGRPGELFF
TRBV29-1,TRBJ2-5,CSVGRGTDETQYF
TRBV19,TRBJ1-2,CASSIWQGNSGYTF
TRBV7-3,TRBJ2-7,CASSQREGLDEQYF
TRBV4-1,TRBJ1-1,CASSLLTGGNTEAFF
TRBV4-3,TRBJ2-7,CASSYHRFNTYEQYF
TRBV6-1,TRBJ1-5,CASCPGQGYQPQHF
TRBV2,TRBJ1-4,CASSVYRATNEKLFF
TRBV27,TRBJ2-2,CAEGTSGRNTGELFF
TRBV9,TRBJ2-3,CASSGREGSTDTQYF
TRBV2,TRBJ2-7,CASSVLASYEQYF
TRBV29-1,TRBJ2-1,CSGGQGDGREFF
TRBV6-5,TRBJ1-1,CASRTVMNTEAFF
TRBV11-3,TRBJ2-3,CASRGQGRTDTQYF
TRBV7-9,TRBJ2-7,CASSLGRPNEQYF
TRBV7-9,TRBJ2-6,CASSFVYGDGANVLTF
TRBV30,TRBJ1-5,CAWSVLGSNQHF
TRBV11-2,TRBJ2-1,CASSLDPGSYNEQFF
TRBV7-3,TRBJ2-2,CASSPGLAVGELFF
TRBV29-1,TRBJ1-1,CSVNDRVNTEAFF
TRBV30,TRBJ2-1,CAWSVNARGGKQFF
TRBV2,TRBJ1-1,CASSTGLTNTEAFF
TRBV14,TRBJ2-1,CASSEAGSSYNEQFF
TRBV7-8,TRBJ2-7,CASSLGLADSYEQYF
TRBV7-2,TRBJ1-2,CASSSGQGKGYTF
TRBV5-1,TRBJ1-1,CASSLQGKNTEAFF
TRBV9,TRBJ1-2,CASSSGQPSELANYGYTF
TRBV29-1,TRBJ2-1,CSVEGGPNEQFF
TRBV30,TRBJ1-1,CAWVGHSATEAFF
TRBV9,TRBJ1-2,CASTVEPGTAVNGYTF
TRBV28,TRBJ1-1,CASTSAGWGTEAFF
TRBV9,TRBJ2-1,CASSPHYRDRDYNEQFF
TRBV7-9,TRBJ2-7,CASSLSQWTYEQYF
TRBV7-2,TRBJ1-1,CASSLLPGLAFF
TRBV4-2,TRBJ2-3,CASSLGGANTDTQYF
TRBV9,TRBJ2-7,CASSPWAGTGDYEQYF
TRBV7-9,TRBJ1-1,CASSYRSGGLFDTEAFF
TRBV28,TRBJ1-3,CASRSQRNSGNTIYF
TRBV7-2,TRBJ1-2,CASSLAGTVYGYTF
TRBV4-2,TRBJ2-1,CASSQEVSSSASYNEQFF
TRBV4-1,TRBJ2-7,CASSQVPGGSYEQYF
TRBV28,TRBJ1-5,CASSLLAQIHQPQHF
TRBV19,TRBJ2-7,CASRASASEQYF
TRBV19,TRBJ2-3,CASSIVGTDTQYF
TRBV7-3,TRBJ1-5,CASSLKGDQPQHF
TRBV7-9,TRBJ1-1,CASSLGFADSWNTEAFF
TRBV13,TRBJ2-5,CASSPDYRYQETQYF
TRBV5-1,TRBJ1-1,CASTLGGTGGRRTEAFF
TRBV6-6,TRBJ2-3,CASSYSIGFADTQYF
TRBV5-4,TRBJ2-3,CASSPGDTQYF
TRBV5-1,TRBJ2-3,CASTPGGASTDTQYF